Given below is one T cell receptor (beta chain) in context. These data originate in a study of Tregs in tolerant kidney transplant recipients. The table came from immunoSEQ multiplex PCR; TCRdb's copy has only in-frame clones and leaves some out. The sample contains about 240,000 clones, around 81% of which appear only once. CDR3 size: 16 residues. J lost 0 bases, V lost 2 bases, and 5 bases had no gene match. The V gene's germline CDR1 is MNHEY and CDR2 SVGAGI. The sample comprised CD4+ T cells from blood. This sequence was found in a human donor in good health. V usage is TRBV6-5 and J usage is TRBJ1-1, with 8 nucleotides matching TRBD1. The DNA for the CDR3 is TGTGCCAGCAGTTACGAGACAGGGGTGATGAACACTGAAGCTTTCTTT. This translates into CASSYETGVMNTEAFF.